This is a list of T cell receptor beta chains from one sample in a study of T-cell reconstitution after alpha-beta-depleted transplantation in children. MiXCR, run by TCRdb on the PCR reads, gives a single entry per CDR3 protein. Among some 200,000 distinct CDR3 sequences listed, 6.5% to 7.5% were seen once. The sample in question was PBMCs from the stem cell graft donor, obtained from the stem cell graft. The receptors shown here come from a human donor who donated a stem cell graft to a child with Wiskott-Aldrich syndrome. The CDR3 runs from the conserved cysteine through the conserved F or W. Each record gives: clone size, J gene, V gene, CDR3 protein. Clone size is not always given. Where it is, it says once, few, many or a class for expanded clones.

NA TRBJ2-7 TRBV7-6 CASSSLLTGLPGEQYF
NA TRBJ1-5 TRBV7-2 CASARGGGSNQPQHF
medium-sized TRBJ2-7 TRBV12-3/TRBV12-4 CASSPPPSYEQYF
NA TRBJ1-5 TRBV7-2 CASSQNPGSYQPQHF
few TRBJ2-5 TRBV20-1 CSASGLAGRETQYF
few TRBJ2-3 TRBV5-1 CASSLEGSDTQYF
NA TRBJ2-1 TRBV6-2/TRBV6-3 CASSFQPYNEQFF
many TRBJ2-1 TRBV3-1 CASSPRLAGGYEQFF
few TRBJ1-2 TRBV3-1 CASSPFEGYGYTF
many TRBJ2-1 TRBV5-1 CASSPQGFEQFF
NA TRBJ2-5 TRBV10-3 CAISERGGVQETQYF
many TRBJ2-5 TRBV20-1 CSASTGGEETQYF
NA TRBJ2-4 TRBV30 CAWRGVGKNIQYF
many TRBJ2-1 TRBV12-3/TRBV12-4 CASSPDNEQFF
few TRBJ2-2 TRBV7-2 CASSFRDGSGELFF
few TRBJ1-4 TRBV7-2 CASSLAGVANEKLFF
many TRBJ2-3 TRBV20-1 CSAPSPEGVRADTQYF
few TRBJ1-1 TRBV14 CASSRNRKTEAFF
few TRBJ1-1 TRBV18 CASSPPGQALSGAFF
many TRBJ1-1 TRBV20-1 CSAMDRTSEAFF
many TRBJ2-5 TRBV20-1 CSARDHSGRAAWETQYF
many TRBJ2-6 TRBV5-1 CASRLDIGGANVLTF
many TRBJ2-1 TRBV5-1 CASNRWFKGLAGEWGSYNEQFF
many TRBJ2-3 TRBV21-1 CASRIARLAEGTDTQYF
many TRBJ1-3 TRBV29-1 CSAGDNSFGTIYF
many TRBJ2-7 TRBV20-1 CSALPATSGFSYEQYF